This is a list of T cell receptor beta chains from one sample in a study of tumor T cells in aggressive B-cell lymphoma. The assay was immunoSEQ multiplex PCR, and TCRdb's table has in-frame clones only and misses some. This sample has 5,000 to 7,000 clones, with around 90% found just once. Sequenced sample: tumor tissue. The receptor set was obtained from an adult with diffuse large B cell lymphoma. Some clones in this sample may be carry-over from other donors' samples. Both conserved end residues are part of each CDR3. D genes are given only for firm matches. Clone sizes are given selectively: once, few, many, or a class where the clone is expanded.

j_call v_call clone_size d_call cdr3_nt cdr3_aa
TRBJ2-7 TRBV7-6 . . TGTGCTAGCAGCTTAGGCAGGGTCTACGAGCAGTACTTC CASSLGRVYEQYF
TRBJ2-7 TRBV9 . TRBD2 TGTGCCAGCTCACTAGCGGGAGCCTACGAGCAGTACTTC CASSLAGAYEQYF
TRBJ1-2 TRBV6-5 . . TGTGCCAGCAGACTAACGAAAGCTCCGGGGGATGGCTACACCTTC CASRLTKAPGDGYTF
TRBJ2-1 TRBV4-1 . . TGCGCCAGCAGCCAAGATGGGGTTGGACAGTACAATGAGCAGTTCTTC CASSQDGVGQYNEQFF
TRBJ1-1 TRBV19 few . TGTGCCAGTAGTTCAATGAGGGCCACTGAAGCTTTCTTT CASSSMRATEAFF
TRBJ2-5 TRBV19 . TRBD2 TGTGCCAGCCGGTTAGCGGGAGTACAGACCCAGTACTTC CASRLAGVQTQYF
TRBJ2-3 TRBV30 . . TGTGCCTGGCGATTCAGGGTCAGTAGCACAGATACGCAGTATTTT CAWRFRVSSTDTQYF
TRBJ1-1 TRBV15 . . TGTGCCACCAGCACCAGGGGTTGGGGCACTGAAGCTTTCTTT CATSTRGWGTEAFF
TRBJ2-2 TRBV7-6 . . TGTGCCAGCAGCTTAGTTGGCGGGGCGGGGAACACCGGGGAGCTGTTTTTT CASSLVGGAGNTGELFF
TRBJ1-6 TRBV5-4 . TRBD1 TGTGCCAGCAGCTTGGCCGGGACAGGGAGCTCACCCCTCCACTTT CASSLAGTGSSPLHF
TRBJ2-6 TRBV7-9 . TRBD1 TGTGCCAGCAGCCGGCCGACAGGGGGCCCTTCGTCTGGGGCCAACGTCCTGACTTTC CASSRPTGGPSSGANVLTF
TRBJ2-1 TRBV14 . . TGTGCCAGCAGCCTAGTGAGCCGGACTGGGGATGAGCAGTTCTTC CASSLVSRTGDEQFF
TRBJ1-6 TRBV7-2 . TRBD1 TGTGCCAGCAGCTTAACAGGGGATGCCAATTCACCCCTCCACTTT CASSLTGDANSPLHF
TRBJ2-5 TRBV29-1 . . TGCAGCGTTGAATCAGGGGGGGAGACCCAGTACTTC CSVESGGETQYF
TRBJ2-6 TRBV6-1 . . TGTGCCAGCAGTGAACAAGCGGCTGGGGCCAACGTCCTGACTTTC CASSEQAAGANVLTF
TRBJ1-1 TRBV4-1 . . TGCGCCAGCAACCAACGGGGGGGGGAAGGAGAGACTGAAGTTTTCTTT CASNQRGGEGETEVFF
TRBJ2-5 TRBV4-1 . . TGCGCCAGCAGCCAGAAGGGTGCAGGGGACGAGACCCAGTACTTC CASSQKGAGDETQYF
TRBJ2-7 TRBV5-6 . . TGTGCCAGCAGCTTCCGACATAGGTACGAGCAGTACTTC CASSFRHRYEQYF
TRBJ1-4 TRBV5-1 . . TGCGCCAGCAGCTCACAAAACCCGGGTGGTGAAAAACTGTTTTTT CASSSQNPGGEKLFF
TRBJ2-5 TRBV21-1 . . TGTGCCAGCAGCAAAGAGACGAGGGCTGGTGAGACCCAGTACTTC CASSKETRAGETQYF
TRBJ2-7 TRBV7-9 . TRBD1 TGTGCCAGCAGCCCGACAGGGCCCTACGAGCAGTACTTC CASSPTGPYEQYF
TRBJ2-3 TRBV11-3 . . TGTGCCAGCAGCTCAGGGGTTGAAACAGATACGCAGTATTTT CASSSGVETDTQYF
TRBJ2-7 TRBV28 few TRBD2 TGTGCCAGCAGTTTTGTGGGACTAAACTCCTACGAGCAGTACTTC CASSFVGLNSYEQYF
TRBJ1-5 TRBV18 . . TGTGCCAGCTCACCACTAGGACTAGGAGGTGATCAGCCCCAGCATTTT CASSPLGLGGDQPQHF
TRBJ1-6 TRBV11-2 . TRBD1 TGTGCCAGCAGCACGACAGGGGTAACTTCACCCCTCCACTTT CASSTTGVTSPLHF
TRBJ1-2 TRBV7-2 . . TGTGCCAGCAGCCCAAAGGCGGGGGGAGGTGGCTACACCTTC CASSPKAGGGGYTF
TRBJ2-1 TRBV27 . . TGTGCCAGCAGTGGATTCGGGGAGACTGGGAGCTCCTACAATGAGCAGTTCTTC CASSGFGETGSSYNEQFF
TRBJ2-4 TRBV7-9 once TRBD1 TGTGCCAGCAGCCCGCCCGGGACAGGGTCCTACTTC CASSPPGTGSYF
TRBJ2-7 TRBV4-2 . TRBD1 TGTGCCAGCAGCCGAGCCGGGACAGGGGAATCCTACGAGCAGTACTTC CASSRAGTGESYEQYF
TRBJ2-5 TRBV7-2 . . TGTGCCAGCAGCTTTCAGGGGCAGCGTGAGACCCAGTACTTC CASSFQGQRETQYF
TRBJ1-1 TRBV27 . . TGTGCCAGCAGTCCTAAACTGACAGGGAACACTGAAGCTTTCTTT CASSPKLTGNTEAFF
TRBJ1-5 TRBV19 . . TGTGCCAGTAGTCGAGGGAGCAATCAGCCCCAGCATTTT CASSRGSNQPQHF
TRBJ2-5 TRBV7-9 . TRBD2 TGTGCCAGCAGCTTAATGGGGGGGGTTGTGAAAGAGACCCAGTACTTC CASSLMGGVVKETQYF
TRBJ2-1 TRBV7-2 . TRBD1 TGTGCCAGCAGCTTCACTCAGGGGGCATCCAATGAGCAGTTCTTC CASSFTQGASNEQFF
TRBJ2-7 TRBV7-2 . TRBD2 TGTGCCAGCAGCTCAATAGCGGGGGGGATTGTGGAGCAGTACTTC CASSSIAGGIVEQYF
TRBJ1-1 TRBV27 . . TGTGCCAGCAGTGGTACGGGGATGAACACTGAAGCTTTCTTT CASSGTGMNTEAFF
TRBJ2-5 TRBV7-3 . . TGTGCCAGCAGCTTAATAGACCAAGAGACCCAGTACTTC CASSLIDQETQYF
TRBJ2-7 TRBV27 once TRBD1 TGTGCCAGCAGTACCCCCGGCAGGGGGCTCTACGAGCAGTACTTC CASSTPGRGLYEQYF
TRBJ1-4 TRBV5-1 . . TGCGCCAGCAGCTTGGCAGGGCAGAATGAAAAACTGTTTTTT CASSLAGQNEKLFF
TRBJ2-3 TRBV7-9 . . TGTGCCGTTTCGGGGGAGACAGATACGCAGTATTTT CAVSGETDTQYF
TRBJ1-4 TRBV10-3 few . TGTGCCATTGGAGGGGGGGGAATTAATGAAAAACTGTTTTTT CAIGGGGINEKLFF
TRBJ1-1 TRBV6-1 . TRBD1 TGTGCCAGCAGTGGGTGGACAGGGGGAGGGAACACTGAAGCTTTCTTT CASSGWTGGGNTEAFF
TRBJ2-5 TRBV28 . . TGTGCCAGCAGTGCCGGGATCCCAGAGACCCAGTACTTC CASSAGIPETQYF
TRBJ1-2 TRBV5-1 . . TGCGCCAGCAGCCTGTACTCGAACTACTACACCTTC CASSLYSNYYTF
TRBJ2-3 TRBV9 . TRBD2 TGTGCCAGCAGGACCGGGACTAGCGGGGTCACAGATACGCAGTATTTT CASRTGTSGVTDTQYF